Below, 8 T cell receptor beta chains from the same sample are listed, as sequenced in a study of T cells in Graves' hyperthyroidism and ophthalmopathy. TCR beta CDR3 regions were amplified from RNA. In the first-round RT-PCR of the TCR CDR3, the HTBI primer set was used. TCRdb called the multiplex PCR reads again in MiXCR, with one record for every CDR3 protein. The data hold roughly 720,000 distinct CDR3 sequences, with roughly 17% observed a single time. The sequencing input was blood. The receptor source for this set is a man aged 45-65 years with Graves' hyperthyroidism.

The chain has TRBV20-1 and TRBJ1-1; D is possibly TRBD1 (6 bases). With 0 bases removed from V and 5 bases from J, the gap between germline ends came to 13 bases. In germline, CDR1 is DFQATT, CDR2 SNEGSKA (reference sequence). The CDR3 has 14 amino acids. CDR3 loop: CSARERGPSTEAFF. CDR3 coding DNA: TGCAGTGCTAGAGAGCGGGGGCCAAGTACTGAAGCTTTCTTT.

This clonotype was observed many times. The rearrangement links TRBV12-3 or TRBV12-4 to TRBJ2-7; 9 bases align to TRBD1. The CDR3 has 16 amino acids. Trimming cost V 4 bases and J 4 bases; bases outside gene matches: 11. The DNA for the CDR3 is TGTGCCAGCAGTTCACAGGGGGCGAGGGGCCTTTACGAGCAGTACTTC. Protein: CASSSQGARGLYEQYF.

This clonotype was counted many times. The CDR3 sequence: CALGQGKNTEAFF. The CDR3 DNA follows: TGTGCCCTGGGACAGGGGAAGAACACTGAAGCTTTCTTT. This chain connects TRBV2 to TRBJ1-1, with 10 bases identical to TRBD1. Trimming at V came to 11 bases and at J to 1 base, leaving 4 bases not matched to a gene. Per the germline V gene, CDR1 is SNHLY and CDR2 is FYNNEI. CDR3 length equals 13 residues.

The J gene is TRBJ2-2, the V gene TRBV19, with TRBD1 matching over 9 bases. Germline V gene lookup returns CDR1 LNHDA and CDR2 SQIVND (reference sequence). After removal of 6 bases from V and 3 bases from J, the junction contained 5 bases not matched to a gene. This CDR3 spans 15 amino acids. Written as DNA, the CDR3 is TGTGCCAGTAGGGGGGACAGGGTATACACCGGGGAGCTGTTTTTT. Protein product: CASRGDRVYTGELFF.

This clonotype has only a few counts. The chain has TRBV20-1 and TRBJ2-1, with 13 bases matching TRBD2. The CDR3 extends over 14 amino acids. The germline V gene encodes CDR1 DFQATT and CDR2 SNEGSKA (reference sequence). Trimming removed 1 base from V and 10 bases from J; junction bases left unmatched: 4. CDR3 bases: TGCAGTGCTAGAGGAACTAGCGGGAGGGTCGAGCAGTTCTTC. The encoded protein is CSARGTSGRVEQFF.

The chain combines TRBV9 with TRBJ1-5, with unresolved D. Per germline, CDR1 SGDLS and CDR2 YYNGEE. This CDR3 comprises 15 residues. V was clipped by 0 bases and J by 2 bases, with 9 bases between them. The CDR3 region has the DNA TGTGCCAGCAGCGTAGGGGGTTGGGGCAATCAGCCCCAGCATTTT. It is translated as CASSVGGWGNQPQHF.

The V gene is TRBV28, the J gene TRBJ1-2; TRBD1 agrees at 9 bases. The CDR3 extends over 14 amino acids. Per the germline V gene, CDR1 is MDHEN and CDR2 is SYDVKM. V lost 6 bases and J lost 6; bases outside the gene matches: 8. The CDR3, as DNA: TGTGCCAGCAGCTCCGGAGGACAGGGGAATGGCTACACCTTC. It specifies CASSSGGQGNGYTF.

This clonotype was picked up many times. CDR3 in DNA: TGCGCCAGCAGTGATTGGGGACACCCTCAAGAGACCCAGTACTTC. This gives the protein CASSDWGHPQETQYF. This chain uses TRBV10-2 with TRBJ2-5, with D possibly being TRBD1 (6 bases). The CDR3 loop spans 15 amino acids. Trimming stripped 3 bases from V and 2 bases from J, with 13 bases between. Germline assignment: CDR1 WSHSY and CDR2 SAAADI.